This TCR beta chain was retrieved from a study of T cell responses to AZD1222 COVID-19 vaccine (dated by TCRdb to 2020 to 2022). About the investigation overall: AZD1222 recipients whose second dose came at about 4 weeks and those whose second dose came at about 12 weeks were combined into one group, since spike-specific TCR depth and breadth did not differ between the two schedules. TCR sequencing was performed for approximately 240 trial participants, of whom some 200 were given two doses of AZD1222 and around 25 were given two doses of MenACWY control vaccine. Trial participants were enrolled by age into subgroups of 18-55, 56-69 and 70-plus years, and roughly 150, 30 and 60 TCR-sequenced participants, respectively, were included in these subgroups.

The germline V gene (reference sequence) specifies MNHNY as CDR1 and SVGAGI as CDR2. The CDR3 starts with the cysteine, ends with the phenylalanine, and has 15 residues. Of all the DNA, just the CDR3 is kept, 45 bases in frame from base 1. Deletion took 0 bases off V and 1 base off J, with a span of 9 bases between the germline ends. This clone occurred once. What antigen it recognizes has not been identified. No much larger clonotype is one base removed from it; base qualities were not supplied. The paper's findings and limits, for the study overall: Conclusions about previously exposed vaccinees were limited because only a handful of AZD1222 recipients were SARS-CoV-2 seropositive at baseline. After two AZD1222 doses, spike-specific TCR breadth and depth were significantly higher than at day 0 and than in MenACWY recipients. No day 14 peak-response samples were available, so repertoires were characterized only after the peak T cell response. CD4 TCRs associated with the vaccine covered the entire spike protein, and the dominant responses were in regions 160-218 and 743-854. Reportedly, close to half of the unique spike-specific TCRs recognized epitopes lying outside the regions that are mutated in the B.1.351 and B.1.1.7 variants. Participants were mostly white British, with more females than males. The authors suggested clonal diversity may have been underestimated. In the small 56-69-year group, the increase in depth fell short of significance, most likely because of low power.

The time point label corresponds to: baseline before first vaccination. The vaccinee samples were drawn from two UK trials, COV001 and COV002, one of which was a single-blind randomized controlled phase 2/3 trial testing AZD1222 (ChAdOx1 nCoV-19) in healthy adults. Trial participant PBMC samples were collected at day 0 and day 28 after the second dose for TCRbeta chain sequencing. The CDR3 regions of human TCRbeta chains were analyzed by immunosequencing. As for how the authors treated the data: Repertoire TCRs were checked for matches against a reference library of SARS-CoV-2-specific TCRs that had been generated using the MIRA antigen-specificity platform. Breadth was defined as the fraction of unique TCRs that were SARS-CoV-2-associated, and depth was defined as the fraction of total T cells that were SARS-CoV-2-associated. Using the MIRA data, each spike-specific TCR was assigned both to the spike region to which the TCR was reactive and to a CD4 or CD8 class. Log10-transformed breadth and depth values were compared by one-way ANOVA with Sidak's multiple comparisons tests. Imported from immuneACCESS, the table was reduced by TCRdb to in-frame sequences with V and J called. These copies leave out some clones; in studies compared against another copy, an unresolved V gene accounts for under half, and the cause of the remainder is not known. V and J calls and clone size are given by that table; D and trimming were obtained from the DNA. For this sample the table gives about 100,000 clones, of which 80% to 95% were detected only once. The ten most abundant clones make up under 2% of the sample.

Material: peripheral blood, obtained on day 0 of AZD1222 vaccination. The rearranged segments are TRBV6-6 and TRBJ1-1; no D segment can be confidently identified. The clonotype originates from an adult in good health. The CDR3: CASSYSAGPNTEAFF. The DNA reads as follows: TGTGCCAGCAGTTACTCGGCCGGTCCGAACACTGAAGCTTTCTTT.